This paragraph reports one TCR beta chain. Its target is not known. Sample donors were healthy Caucasian individuals that came from Russia, aged roughly 6 to 90. This sample was included in a study of blood T cells in healthy people across ages. Primed by a sample-barcoded 5' primer and a J-beta primer mix, a second PCR proceeded for roughly 6 to 12 cycles. Each of the cDNA molecules was tagged by a template-switch adaptor with 12 random nucleotides. TCRdb itself ran the 5' RACE reads through MiXCR, one entry per CDR3 protein. The table records 1.2 million to 1.5 million distinct CDR3 sequences, roughly 40% of them present only once. General observations from the study: Diversity estimates from one million T cells were considered underestimates. Aged donors had fewer naive CD4+ cells and lower diversity than long-lived donors.

V lost 8 bases to trimming and J lost 7 bases; unmatched junction nucleotides: 14. The germline gives CDR1 DFQATT, CDR2 SNEGSKA (reference sequence). The CDR3 runs to 13 residues. The chain couples TRBV20-1 to TRBJ2-7; 7 nucleotides line up with TRBD2. Sequenced material: blood. This clonotype originated in a woman between 18 and 29 years old in good health. In DNA form, the CDR3 reads TGCAGTAAAGGCCCACTAGCGATAGGGGAGCAGTACTTC. Its translation: CSKGPLAIGEQYF.